In this sample, the clone carrying this TCR beta chain turned up once. This sample includes further DNA sequences coding for the same CDR3. Thawed PBMCs were FACS-sorted into unstimulated CD4+CD25+CD127- regulatory T cells, CD4+CD25- non-regulatory cells, CD4 and CD8 cells. Sequencing used immunoSEQ multiplex PCR; TCRdb keeps in-frame clones, though not all of them. The sample holds 90,000 or so clones, over 85% seen once. The junction had 2 bases not matched to a gene; V was cut back by 3 bases and J by 0 bases. CDR1 LGHNA and CDR2 YNFKEQ come from the germline V gene. The CDR3 contains 16 residues. The sample is drawn from a study of Tregs in tolerant kidney transplant recipients.

The material sequenced was CD8+ T cells from blood. The TCR comes from a human donor in good health. J is TRBJ2-1 and V is TRBV4-2; 10 bases match TRBD1. CDR3 in amino acids: CASSQGDRGSYNEQFF. The CDR3 nucleotides read TGTGCCAGCAGCCAGGGGGACAGGGGCTCCTACAATGAGCAGTTCTTC.